A single T cell receptor (beta chain) is shown here with its context. The data were taken from a study of blood T cell repertoires in COVID-19. Study-wide context: Acute and convalescent COVID-19 samples came from the United States, Italy and Spain. T cells, B-cell-depleted T cells, or PBMCs provided the cDNA or gDNA that served as material.

Enrollment of patients from Seattle took place during active infection, with longitudinal follow-up. Authors' analysis steps: The authors estimated nucleated cell counts from reference gene primer amplification. The table came from immunoSEQ multiplex PCR; TCRdb's copy has only in-frame clones and leaves some out. V and J calls and clone size come straight from that table; D and trimming were deduced from the DNA. The sample has around 300,000 clones, approximately 93% seen once; the top ten hold around 2.2%. The length of the CDR3 is 15 residues. Trimming removed 6 bases at V and 4 bases at J, with 19 bases between. Germline assignment: CDR1 SGHRS and CDR2 YFSETQ.

The sequencing sample was made of peripheral blood. The sequence was collected from a woman in her 30s with COVID-19, enrolled during active disease. The V and J genes are TRBV5-1 and TRBJ1-1, with a weak D call TRBD1 (6 bases). Written as DNA, the CDR3 is TGCGCCAGCAAGGGGGTCCCGGGGGGAGGCACTGAAGCTTTCTTT. Translation gives CASKGVPGGGTEAFF.